A selection of T cell receptor beta chains follows, all from one sample in a study of cytomegalovirus exposure and HLA in healthy donors. Libraries were prepared by immunoSEQ multiplex PCR; TCRdb keeps only in-frame clonotypes and omits some of them. In the table there are under 200,000 clones, about 13% of which are singletons. The sequencing input was PBMCs. The receptors here all came from a middle-aged man in good health and CMV-seropositive. Both conserved end residues are part of each CDR3.

cdr3_aa	v_call	j_call
CASSLNQGAGEQYF	TRBV5-1	TRBJ2-7
CASSQAPQGTNQPQHF	TRBV4-2	TRBJ1-5
CASSSDQGQPQHF	TRBV18	TRBJ1-5
CASSENRQGTQYF	TRBV6-1	TRBJ2-3
CASSQGGTANTGELFF	TRBV14	TRBJ2-2
CASSLDKGDYGYTF	TRBV18	TRBJ1-2
CASTRVGAPGNTIYF	TRBV9	TRBJ1-3
CASRRPGQTAYGYTF	TRBV6-5	TRBJ1-2
CASSQEGTSSYNEQFF	TRBV4-2	TRBJ2-1
CASTLLAGNTGELFF	TRBV7-9	TRBJ2-2
CASRPGVTNTGELFF	TRBV6-5	TRBJ2-2
CASSQDWGTSGGWETQYF	TRBV4-2	TRBJ2-5
CASSYATGTHTGELFF	TRBV6-5	TRBJ2-2
CASSIIGGTSGNTIYF	TRBV19	TRBJ1-3
CASSEGRGHEKLFF	TRBV2	TRBJ1-4
CASSTGYGSNSPLHF	TRBV5-4	TRBJ1-6
CASRETGGVSGELFF	TRBV5-8	TRBJ2-2
CASSPNPVPANTGELFF	TRBV7-2	TRBJ2-2
CARLQGANNQPQHF	TRBV9	TRBJ1-5
CASTLGATNEKLFF	TRBV5-4	TRBJ1-4
CASSFEFRGRMKNEQFF	TRBV12-1	TRBJ2-1
CASSQGPGGNTGELFF	TRBV4-3	TRBJ2-2
CASGLAVSNQPQHF	TRBV12-5	TRBJ1-5
CAWSVHRTGSSYNSPLHF	TRBV30	TRBJ1-6
CASNEARETQYF	TRBV28	TRBJ2-5
CAGSLAGGRETQYF	TRBV6-5	TRBJ2-5
CASSPTTNTGELFF	TRBV5-1	TRBJ2-2
CASRYSGVPTDTQYF	TRBV6-5	TRBJ2-3
CASSETGGGTDTQYF	TRBV2	TRBJ2-3
CASSSGQWGETQYF	TRBV11-3	TRBJ2-5
CASSFRGANTEAFF	TRBV27	TRBJ1-1
CASSDVGALRDTQYF	TRBV5-1	TRBJ2-7
CASGFVGGAIEKLFF	TRBV12-5	TRBJ1-4
CASSLGDRAGNTIYF	TRBV5-1	TRBJ1-3
CASSYDPREAEAFF	TRBV6-5	TRBJ1-1
CASSSGQSDNSPLHF	TRBV11-2	TRBJ1-6
CASSRTDPSPLHF	TRBV27	TRBJ1-6
CASSSGQGYEQYF	TRBV5-5	TRBJ2-7